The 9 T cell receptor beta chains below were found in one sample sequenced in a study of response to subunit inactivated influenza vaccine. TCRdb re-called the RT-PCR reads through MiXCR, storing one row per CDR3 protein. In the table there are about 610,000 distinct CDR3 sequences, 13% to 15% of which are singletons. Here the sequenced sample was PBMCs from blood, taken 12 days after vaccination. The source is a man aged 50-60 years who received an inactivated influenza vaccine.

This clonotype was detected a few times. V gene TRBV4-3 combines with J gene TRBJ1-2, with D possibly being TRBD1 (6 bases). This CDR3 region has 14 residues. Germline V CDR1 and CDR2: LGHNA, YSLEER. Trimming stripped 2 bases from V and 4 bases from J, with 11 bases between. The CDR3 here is CASSQLTGRYGYTF. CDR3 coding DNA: TGCGCCAGCAGCCAACTGACAGGCCGCTATGGCTACACCTTC.

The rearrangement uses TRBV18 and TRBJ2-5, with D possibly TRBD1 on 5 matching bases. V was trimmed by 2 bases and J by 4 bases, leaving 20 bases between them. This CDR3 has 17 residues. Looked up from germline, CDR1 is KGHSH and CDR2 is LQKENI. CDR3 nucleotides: TGTGCCAGCTCACCATCTCAGCGCAAGTTAAGGGGAGAGACCCAGTACTTC. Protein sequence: CASSPSQRKLRGETQYF.

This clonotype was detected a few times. The CDR3 coding sequence is TGTGCCAGCAGCTTTATGGGGGGCCTCACTACTGTGGATACGCAGTATTTT. Encoded protein: CASSFMGGLTTVDTQYF. V is TRBV5-6 and J is TRBJ2-3; D may match TRBD1 or TRBD2 (6 bases each). The CDR3 spans 17 residues. Germline V gene lookup returns CDR1 SGHDT and CDR2 YYEEEE. Trimming left V 2 bases short and J 6 bases short, with 22 bases between.

DNA of the CDR3: TGCGCCAGCCACCCCAGGGACAGGGGAGAAGCTTTCTTT. Protein product: CASHPRDRGEAFF. The chain couples TRBV5-1 to TRBJ1-1, with TRBD1 identical over 10 bases. The CDR3 runs to 13 residues. In germline, CDR1 is SGHRS, CDR2 YFSETQ. Germline trimming cut 7 bases from V and 8 bases from J; bases unmatched to any gene: 8.

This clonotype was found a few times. The CDR3 sequence: CATSPSGLAGGLVYNEQFF. In DNA, the CDR3 is TGTGCCACCAGTCCCTCGGGACTAGCGGGAGGACTAGTCTACAATGAGCAGTTCTTC. This sequence joins TRBV24-1 and TRBJ2-1; TRBD2 matches at 15 bases. This CDR3 is 19 amino acids long. J was trimmed by 3 bases and V by 6 bases; bases with no gene match: 11. The V gene's germline CDR1 is KGHDR and CDR2 SFDVKD.

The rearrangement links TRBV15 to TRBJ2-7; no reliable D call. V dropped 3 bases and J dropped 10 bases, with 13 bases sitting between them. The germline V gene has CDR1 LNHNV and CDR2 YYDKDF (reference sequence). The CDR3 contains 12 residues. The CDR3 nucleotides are TGTGCCACCAGCAGGGAAACAGCCTTCCAGTACTTC. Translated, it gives CATSRETAFQYF.

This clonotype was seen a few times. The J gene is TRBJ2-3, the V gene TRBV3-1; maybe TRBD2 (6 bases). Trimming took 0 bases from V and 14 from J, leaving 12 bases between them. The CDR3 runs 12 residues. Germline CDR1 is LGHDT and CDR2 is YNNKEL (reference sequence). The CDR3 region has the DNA TGTGCCAGCAGCCAAGAAGGGGACTCGCTGTATTTT. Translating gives CASSQEGDSLYF.

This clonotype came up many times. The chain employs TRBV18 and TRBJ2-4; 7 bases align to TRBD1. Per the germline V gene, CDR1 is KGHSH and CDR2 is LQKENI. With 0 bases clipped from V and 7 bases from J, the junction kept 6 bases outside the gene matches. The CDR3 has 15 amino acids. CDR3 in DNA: TGTGCCAGCTCACCACCGGGAAGGGGGCTTAACATTCAGTACTTC. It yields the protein CASSPPGRGLNIQYF.

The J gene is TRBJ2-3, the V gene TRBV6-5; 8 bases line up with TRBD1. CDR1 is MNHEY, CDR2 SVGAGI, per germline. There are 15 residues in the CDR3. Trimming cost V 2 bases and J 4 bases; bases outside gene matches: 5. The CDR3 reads CASSYLRGLADTQYF. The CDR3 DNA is TGTGCCAGCAGTTACCTCAGGGGGCTAGCAGATACGCAGTATTTT.